This is a list of T cell receptor beta chains from one sample in a study of blood T cells in healthy people across ages. In TCRdb, the 5' RACE reads were re-called with MiXCR into one record per CDR3 protein. Among around 1,500,000 distinct CDR3 sequences listed, under 30% were seen once. Sequenced input: blood. These receptor sequences come from a woman aged 30 to 39 in good health. Both conserved end residues are part of each CDR3.

cdr3_aa j_call v_call
CASSQRGRKGPFF TRBJ2-1 TRBV3-1
CASSQHEGGGEKLFF TRBJ1-4 TRBV4-1
CASSSGRKTYEQYF TRBJ2-7 TRBV7-9
CASSLVGTSSGANVLTF TRBJ2-6 TRBV7-2
CASSQGRDRDTYEQYF TRBJ2-7 TRBV3-1
CATSDSDTGGIQYF TRBJ2-4 TRBV24-1
CASSGGWGLPYAGELFF TRBJ2-2 TRBV9
CASSGGAASYEQYF TRBJ2-7 TRBV2
CASSFPGYNQPQHF TRBJ1-5 TRBV28
CASSRPGRRDQETQYF TRBJ2-5 TRBV14
CSARDGSVGAKNIQYF TRBJ2-4 TRBV20-1
CASSSGQLNEQYF TRBJ2-7 TRBV7-7
CASSQDGGRVIEYEQYF TRBJ2-7 TRBV14
CASSLMGGDEKLFF TRBJ1-4 TRBV12-3/TRBV12-4
CSGLLRRRTNTEAFF TRBJ1-1 TRBV29-1
CASSEFPSVPYEQYF TRBJ2-7 TRBV6-1
CASSPAANEQFF TRBJ2-1 TRBV18
CASSPLAGPHILEAFF TRBJ1-1 TRBV12-3/TRBV12-4
CASSTSGTGDNEQYF . TRBV19
CASSSARLETQYF TRBJ2-5 TRBV6-5
CASSFAHTDTQYF TRBJ2-3 TRBV12-3/TRBV12-4
CSALRGGSTYEQYF TRBJ2-7 TRBV29-1
CASSSGVTDTQYF TRBJ2-3 TRBV27
CASSPSGTEYTF TRBJ1-2 TRBV18
CASSLTGVNEKLFF TRBJ1-4 TRBV7-2
CATSREYPSRGEGTEAFF TRBJ1-1 TRBV15
CASSYRRDGETQYF TRBJ2-5 TRBV6-6
CASSCGRGNEKLFF TRBJ1-4 TRBV5-1
CASSLAFFYEQYF TRBJ2-7 TRBV7-9
CSVLLWKGGGYEQYF TRBJ2-7 TRBV29-1
CSARGAQGCYEQYF . TRBV20-1
CASSPAGTSFNGNQPQHF TRBJ1-5 TRBV5-7